The following is a T cell receptor (beta chain) sequence with its context. Its antigen is currently unknown. This entry comes from a study of T cell responses to AZD1222 COVID-19 vaccine. The table came from immunoSEQ multiplex PCR; TCRdb's copy has only in-frame clones and leaves some out. This table holds over 130,000 clones, around 90% found once. Germline loops: CDR1 MNHEY, CDR2 SMNVEV (reference sequence). The ends lost 8 bases at V and 0 bases at J; junction bases unmatched: 16. This CDR3 is 18 amino acids long. General study findings and limits: Distributed over spike, vaccine-associated CD4 TCRs predominated at 160-218 and 743-854. Baseline antibody screening turned up just six seropositive AZD1222 recipients.

V is TRBV27 and J is TRBJ2-3, with 8 bases identical to TRBD2. Sequencing was performed on peripheral blood, taken on day 0 of AZD1222 vaccination. The TCR was taken from an adult in good health. Written as DNA, the CDR3 is TGTGCCAGCCTAACCCGGACTAGCCGAGAACAGAGCACAGATACGCAGTATTTT. It yields the protein CASLTRTSREQSTDTQYF.